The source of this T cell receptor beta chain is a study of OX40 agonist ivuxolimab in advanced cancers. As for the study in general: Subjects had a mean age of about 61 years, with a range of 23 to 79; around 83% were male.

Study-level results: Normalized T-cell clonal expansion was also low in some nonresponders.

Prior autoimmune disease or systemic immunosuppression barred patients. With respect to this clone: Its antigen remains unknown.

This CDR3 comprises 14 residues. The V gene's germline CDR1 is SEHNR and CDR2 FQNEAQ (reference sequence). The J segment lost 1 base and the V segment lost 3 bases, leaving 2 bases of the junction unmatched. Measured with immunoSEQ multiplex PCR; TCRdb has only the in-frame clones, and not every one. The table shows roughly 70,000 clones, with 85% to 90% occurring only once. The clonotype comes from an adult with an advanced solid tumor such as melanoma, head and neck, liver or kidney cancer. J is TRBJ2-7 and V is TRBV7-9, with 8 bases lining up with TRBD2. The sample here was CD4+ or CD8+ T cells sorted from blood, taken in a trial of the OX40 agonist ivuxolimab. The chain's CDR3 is CASSFGTSSYEQYF. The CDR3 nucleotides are TGTGCCAGCAGCTTTGGGACTAGTTCCTACGAGCAGTACTTC.